The rows below give T cell receptor beta chains drawn from one sample of a study of blood T cell repertoires in COVID-19. Sequencing was performed with immunoSEQ multiplex PCR; in TCRdb, only in-frame clones are kept and a portion is missing. The top ten clones hold over 15% of a sample with fewer than 90,000 clones, roughly 80% of them seen once. Input material: peripheral blood. The source is a woman older than 75 with acute or convalescent COVID-19. CDR3s include the opening cysteine and the closing phenylalanine or tryptophan. The D gene is left open where the match is weak. Expanded clones get a size class; other rows say once, few or many, or leave the size out.

. TRBD2 TRBJ2-3 TRBV7-9 TGTGCCAGCAGCTTTAGCGGGGGCTCAGATACGCAGTATTTT CASSFSGGSDTQYF
once . TRBJ2-6 TRBV5-4 TGTGCCAGCAGCCCCACGCGGCCCTCTGGGGCCAACGTCCTGACTTTC CASSPTRPSGANVLTF
. . TRBJ2-2 TRBV7-9 TGTGCCAGCAGCTCCGGGATCGGGACCGGGGAGCTGTTTTTT CASSSGIGTGELFF
. TRBD1 TRBJ1-6 TRBV19 TGTGCCATTTCACAGGGGGTTGGTTCACCCCTCCACTTT CAISQGVGSPLHF
. . TRBJ2-7 TRBV5-1 TGCGCCAGCAGCTATACCGGACAGATCTACGAGCAGTACTTC CASSYTGQIYEQYF
. TRBD1 TRBJ1-5 TRBV19 TGTGCCAGTAGTGCCCGACAGGGTTTGGGCAATCAGCCCCAGCATTTT CASSARQGLGNQPQHF
once TRBD2 TRBJ2-1 TRBV28 TGTGCCAGCACCCCGGGGAGGGCCCCCTACAATGAGCAGTTCTTC CASTPGRAPYNEQFF
few . TRBJ2-5 TRBV12-3/TRBV12-4 TGTGCCAGCAGTTTGACTAGTCCCGGGACCCAGTACTTC CASSLTSPGTQYF
. TRBD2 TRBJ2-3 TRBV7-2 TGTGCCAGCAGCTTGACTAGCGGGAGTATAGATACGCAGTATTTT CASSLTSGSIDTQYF
. . TRBJ1-6 TRBV19 TGTGCCAGTAGTATCACAGGGAGGGATTCACCCCTCCACTTT CASSITGRDSPLHF
. TRBD2 TRBJ2-1 TRBV2 TGTGCCAGCAGTTCCGAGCGGGGGGGCTACAATGAGCAGTTCTTC CASSSERGGYNEQFF
. TRBD1 TRBJ2-4 TRBV3-1/TRBV3-2 TGTGCCAGCAGACGACAGGGAACGGCCAAAAACATTCAGTACTTC CASRRQGTAKNIQYF
. . TRBJ2-7 TRBV5-6 TGTGCCAGCAGCTTGGAGTCAGGGGATTGGGCCTACGAGCAGTACTTC CASSLESGDWAYEQYF
. TRBD2 TRBJ2-1 TRBV5-6 TGTGCCAGCAGCTCCGGCGGGGGGCTAGCGGTATTCAATGAGCAGTTCTTC CASSSGGGLAVFNEQFF
. TRBD2 TRBJ2-1 TRBV18 TGTGCCAGCTCACCCTATAGCGGGGGGGCCGGGAATGAGCAGTTCTTC CASSPYSGGAGNEQFF
. TRBD2 TRBJ2-1 TRBV15 TGTGCCACCAGCAGATCCGGACTAGCGGGATATGAGCAGTTCTTC CATSRSGLAGYEQFF
. . TRBJ2-2 TRBV2 TGTGCCAGCAGTAGGAGGACCGGGGAGCTGTTTTTT CASSRRTGELFF
. TRBD1 TRBJ2-1 TRBV10-1 TGCGCCAGCAGTCCCAGGGGGCCGAGCTCCTACAATGAGCAGTTCTTC CASSPRGPSSYNEQFF
. . TRBJ2-1 TRBV9 TGTGCCAGCAGCTACGAGGCCCGGAATGAGCAGTTCTTC CASSYEARNEQFF
. . TRBJ2-3 TRBV4-2 TGTGCCAGCAGCCACCCCACAAACCCCACAGATACGCAGTATTTT CASSHPTNPTDTQYF
. TRBD2 TRBJ2-5 TRBV5-4 TGTGCCAGCAGTGGACTAGCGGGAGCGGAGACCCAGTACTTC CASSGLAGAETQYF
. TRBD1 TRBJ1-6 TRBV27 TGTGCCAGCAGACCAGGGGGCGCTGCCAATAATTCACCCCTCCACTTT CASRPGGAANNSPLHF
. TRBD2 TRBJ2-7 TRBV19 TGTGCCAGTAGTATAGCCAGCGGGGGGGCCTACGAGCAGTACTTC CASSIASGGAYEQYF
. . TRBJ1-2 TRBV12-3/TRBV12-4 TGTGCCAGCAGATTTCGGGAGTATGGCTACACCTTC CASRFREYGYTF
. . TRBJ2-5 TRBV18 TGTGCCAGCTCACCTACGGAAGAGACCCAGTACTTC CASSPTEETQYF
. TRBD1 TRBJ1-6 TRBV6-5 TGTGCCACCAGGACAGGGGGTTATAATTCACCCCTCCACTTT CATRTGGYNSPLHF